Reported below is one T cell receptor beta chain. Antigen unknown. Averaging roughly 100 mL, one heparinised blood draw was given by each donor. CD45RO/CCR7/CD25/CD127/CD95/CD27 sorting isolated CD4+ naive, central memory, regulatory and stem cell-like memory cells. The study reverse transcribed the entire isolated RNA, so it sequenced expressed TCRB transcripts. Libraries were prepared by immunoSEQ multiplex PCR; TCRdb keeps only in-frame clonotypes and omits some of them. The table has roughly 28,000 clones, 50% to 65% seen once. This sample is drawn from a study of beta chain features in type 1 diabetes. Overall study findings and caveats: VDJ junctions from patients with type 1 diabetes contained fewer insertions and more deletions. TCRB CDR3s from Type 1 diabetes patients were moderately but significantly shorter in all four CD4+ subsets. Any HLA type influence on TCRB rearrangement was left unresolved here.

Sequencing used Tregs from blood. This TCR came from a woman aged 18-29 years with type 1 diabetes.

DNA for the CDR3: TGTGCCAGCAGCTTAGGGACTAGCGGGACCCCCTACGAGCAGTACTTC. Translated, it gives CASSLGTSGTPYEQYF. The chain employs TRBV7-2 and TRBJ2-7; 12 bases are shared with TRBD2. Germline V gene lookup returns CDR1 SGHTA and CDR2 FQGNSA. Trimming cost V 1 base and J 2 bases; bases outside gene matches: 3. The CDR3 length is 16 residues.